A selection of T cell receptor beta chains follows, all from one sample in a study of neurological immune-mediated disorders. MiXCR, applied by TCRdb to the 5' RACE reads, yields one record per CDR3 protein. The table has roughly 39,000 distinct CDR3 sequences, less than 9% seen once. The sequencing input was CD4+ T cells from blood. All receptors come from a man aged 50-60 years in good health. Each CDR3 is given with its conserved first and last residue. D genes are given only for firm matches. Only part of the rows carry a size: once, few, many, or a class if the clone is expanded.

d_call j_call clone_size v_call cdr3_nt cdr3_aa
NA TRBJ1-1 many TRBV10-3 TGTGCCATCAGTGTCGGGACTGAGAACACTGAAGCTTTCTTT CAISVGTENTEAFF
TRBD2 TRBJ2-1 many TRBV4-2 TGTGCCAGCAGCCAGGAACTAGCGTCTTCCTACAATGAGCAGTTCTTC CASSQELASSYNEQFF
TRBD1 TRBJ1-1 many TRBV11-2 TGTGCCAGCAGCTCACTGAGGGACAGGGGGAATGAAGCTTTCTTT CASSSLRDRGNEAFF
TRBD2 TRBJ2-1 many TRBV10-3 TGTGCCATCAGTGCTGGGGGGGTTTACAATGAGCAGTTCTTC CAISAGGVYNEQFF
NA TRBJ2-3 many TRBV5-1 TGCGCCAGCAGCGTCGGGACGCAGAGCACAGATACGCAGTATTTT CASSVGTQSTDTQYF
NA TRBJ2-3 many TRBV7-2 TGTGCCAGCAGCTTACTTTTCAAAGATACGCAGTATTTT CASSLLFKDTQYF
NA TRBJ2-4 many TRBV20-1 TGCAGTGCTAGGGCTCCCCGCAGGGCTGGGAACATTCAGTACTTC CSARAPRRAGNIQYF
NA TRBJ1-5 many TRBV20-1 TGCAGTGCTAGAGTGGGGGGGCTTGTTAATCAGCCCCAGCATTTT CSARVGGLVNQPQHF
TRBD2 TRBJ2-1 many TRBV7-2 TGTGCCAGCAGCTTAGTTAGCGGGATTACCTACAATGAGCAGTTCTTC CASSLVSGITYNEQFF
NA TRBJ2-7 many TRBV29-1 TGCAGCGTTGGGGGGTTCGGCTCCTACGAGCAGTACTTC CSVGGFGSYEQYF
TRBD2 TRBJ2-3 many TRBV4-1 TGCGCCAGCAGCCAAGATTGGGGACTAGCAGCCGATACGCAGTATTTT CASSQDWGLAADTQYF
TRBD2 TRBJ2-1 many TRBV30 TGTGCCTGGAGTCAAGGACTAGCGTACAATGAGCAGTTCTTC CAWSQGLAYNEQFF
NA TRBJ1-6 many TRBV5-1 TGCGCCAGCAGCTCGAGCTCCTATAATTCACCCCTCCACTTT CASSSSSYNSPLHF
TRBD2 TRBJ2-5 many TRBV6-5 TGTGCCAGCAGTTACCGCGGGGCGGGAGGAGGAGAGACCCAGTACTTC CASSYRGAGGGETQYF
TRBD2 TRBJ2-1 many TRBV20-1 TGCAGTGCTAGAGATCTCTCTAGCGGGAGGGCACAGTTCTTC CSARDLSSGRAQFF
TRBD2 TRBJ2-5 many TRBV7-2 TGTGCCAGCAGCCTCGGGACTAGCGGGAGGCAAGAGACCCAGTACTTC CASSLGTSGRQETQYF
TRBD1 TRBJ1-2 many TRBV7-2 TGTGCCAGCAGCCTCTGGCAGGGGGCTGGCTACACCTTC CASSLWQGAGYTF
TRBD2 TRBJ2-1 many TRBV5-1 TGCGCCAGCAGCTTGGGAGCGGGGCCCGGGAACAATGAGCAGTTCTTC CASSLGAGPGNNEQFF
TRBD1 TRBJ2-7 many TRBV15 TGTGCCACCAGCAGAGATACAGGGGGCTACGAGCAGTACTTC CATSRDTGGYEQYF
NA TRBJ2-3 many TRBV5-1 TGCGCCAGCAGCTTGGAGGTCAATCAGCAGTATTTT CASSLEVNQQYF
TRBD1 TRBJ2-7 many TRBV7-8 TGTGCCAGCAGCCCCCGCTTATCTAGACAGGGCTTTGTACACGAGCAGTACTTC CASSPRLSRQGFVHEQYF
NA TRBJ2-3 many TRBV9 TGTGCCAGCAGCGTTGGGGGGGGGGCAGGGGTAACGGATACGCAGTATTTT CASSVGGGAGVTDTQYF
NA TRBJ1-1 many TRBV30 TGTGCCTGGAGTCCCGGGCTCACTGAAGCTTTCTTT CAWSPGLTEAFF
TRBD2 TRBJ2-7 many TRBV20-1 TGCAGTGCTGCGGGACTAGCGAGAAACGAGCAGTACTTC CSAAGLARNEQYF
NA TRBJ2-3 few TRBV5-4 TGTGCCAGCAGCGGACGAGGGACAGATACGCAGTATTTT CASSGRGTDTQYF
NA TRBJ2-7 medium-sized TRBV27 TGTGCCACCAGGCGGGCGGTGAGCTCCTACGAGCAGTACTTC CATRRAVSSYEQYF
NA TRBJ2-7 many TRBV28 TGTGCCAGCAACACACAGGGAGTTGGAAAGTACGAGCAGTACTTC CASNTQGVGKYEQYF
TRBD2 TRBJ2-7 many TRBV7-2 TGTGCCAGCACCCTAAGGCTAGCGGGAGTGACCTACGAGCAGTACTTC CASTLRLAGVTYEQYF
TRBD1 TRBJ1-2 NA TRBV13 TGTGCCAGCAGCGCCCGGGGGACAGGGCTTCAACCCGATGGCTACACCTTC CASSARGTGLQPDGYTF
NA TRBJ2-7 many TRBV29-1 TGCAGCGTTAGGCTATTGACGGGGCGGGGCAGACCGTACGAGCAGTACTTC CSVRLLTGRGRPYEQYF
TRBD1 TRBJ1-1 many TRBV12-3/TRBV12-4 TGTGCCAGCAGCAGAGACAGGGACGCTGAAGCTTTCTTT CASSRDRDAEAFF
TRBD2 TRBJ2-1 many TRBV7-9 TGTGCCAGCAGCCACGGTGGGGCTAGCGGGCCCTACAATGAGCAGTTCTTC CASSHGGASGPYNEQFF
TRBD2 TRBJ2-1 many TRBV7-8 TGTGCCAGCAGCTTCCGGACTAGCGGGTACAATGAGCAGTTCTTC CASSFRTSGYNEQFF
NA TRBJ2-5 many TRBV6-5 TGTGCCAGCAGTTCTACGGCGGGGGAGACCCAGTACTTC CASSSTAGETQYF
TRBD2 TRBJ2-5 many TRBV5-1 TGCGCCAGCAGCTTAGGTAGCGGGAGTCAAGAGACCCAGTACTTC CASSLGSGSQETQYF
NA TRBJ1-5 many TRBV6-2/TRBV6-3 TGTGCCAGCAGCCGACAGGTTCCCAATCAGCCCCAGCATTTT CASSRQVPNQPQHF
NA TRBJ1-5 many TRBV7-6 TGTGCCAGCAGCTTAGTTCGGGACAATAGCAATCAGCCCCAGCATTTT CASSLVRDNSNQPQHF
NA TRBJ2-4 many TRBV7-2 TGTGCCAGCAGCTTAGGGGGCAGCGAAGCCAAAAACATTCAGTACTTC CASSLGGSEAKNIQYF
NA TRBJ1-2 many TRBV20-1 TGCAGTGCTAGGTGGGTCGGGAGGACCGGCGGGCACTATGGCTACACCTTC CSARWVGRTGGHYGYTF
NA TRBJ2-1 many TRBV7-2 TGTGCCAGCAGCCCACCTGATGGGACTCCGACCTACAATGAGCAGTTCTTC CASSPPDGTPTYNEQFF
NA TRBJ1-6 many TRBV27 TGTGCCAGCAGTTTCGATCCCCAGCGGTCACCCCTCCACTTT CASSFDPQRSPLHF
TRBD2 TRBJ2-1 many TRBV27 TGTGCCAGCAGGTCTAGCGGGAGATTAGATGAGCAGTTCTTC CASRSSGRLDEQFF
NA TRBJ1-5 many TRBV20-1 TGCAGTGCTCCAGGGACCCATAGCAATCAGCCCCAGCATTTT CSAPGTHSNQPQHF
NA TRBJ2-3 NA TRBV18 TGTGCCAGCTCACCCCAAGGCGGAAGCGGCACAGATACGCAGTATTTT CASSPQGGSGTDTQYF
NA TRBJ2-7 many TRBV3-1 TGTGCCAGCAGCCTAAAAGGGGGCGAGCAGTACTTC CASSLKGGEQYF
NA TRBJ2-1 many TRBV28 TGTGCCAGCAGTTCCAGGGCGAGCTCCTACAATGAGCAGTTCTTC CASSSRASSYNEQFF
TRBD2 TRBJ2-1 many TRBV11-1 TGTGCCAGCAGCAAGACTAGCGGAAGCTCCTACAATGAGCAGTTCTTC CASSKTSGSSYNEQFF
NA TRBJ2-3 many TRBV4-1 TGCGCCAGCAGCCAAGACGGCGCGGGCACAGATACGCAGTATTTT CASSQDGAGTDTQYF
NA TRBJ2-7 many TRBV29-1 TGCAGCGGCCGGGACTCTCACTACGAGCAGTACTTC CSGRDSHYEQYF
NA TRBJ2-1 once TRBV7-2 NA CASSFYICSPERERNNEQFF
TRBD2 TRBJ2-3 many TRBV20-1 TGCAGTGCTAGAGCAGCGGGAAGGAGCACAGATACGCAGTATTTT CSARAAGRSTDTQYF
NA TRBJ2-1 many TRBV5-1 TGCGCCAGCAGCGACTCGGGTAATGAGCAGTTCTTC CASSDSGNEQFF
TRBD2 TRBJ2-7 many TRBV28 TGTGCCAGCAGTTTGACTAGCGGGGTTACCTACGAGCAGTACTTC CASSLTSGVTYEQYF
NA TRBJ2-6 few TRBV20-1 TGCAGTGCTAGAGATCTTAACGTACCATCTGGGGCCAACGTCCTGACTTTC CSARDLNVPSGANVLTF
NA TRBJ2-5 many TRBV4-2 TGTGCCAGCAGCCAAGATGGGGGGACGGTGGTAGAGACCCAGTACTTC CASSQDGGTVVETQYF
NA TRBJ2-7 NA TRBV5-1 TGCGCCAGCAGCGCCTACTACGAGCAGTACTTC CASSAYYEQYF
NA TRBJ2-3 many TRBV5-1 TGCGCCAGCAGCTTCGGGGGGCTGAGGACAGATACGCAGTATTTT CASSFGGLRTDTQYF
TRBD1 TRBJ2-2 many TRBV5-5 TGTGCCAGCAGCGGGACAGGGGGGAACACCGGGGAGCTGTTTTTT CASSGTGGNTGELFF
NA TRBJ1-2 many TRBV28 TGTGCCAGCAGTTTAGGGAGGGGCGGCGGCTACACCTTC CASSLGRGGGYTF